This is a list of T cell receptor beta chains from one sample in a study of cytomegalovirus exposure and HLA in healthy donors. Repertoires were generated with immunoSEQ multiplex PCR, while TCRdb's copy carries only in-frame clones and drops some. The sample holds around 210,000 clones, around four fifths seen once. The source material was PBMCs. The origin of the receptors is a woman aged 40 to 50 in good health and CMV-seronegative. Each CDR3 is given with its conserved first and last residue. The D gene is left open where the match is weak. The size entry is marked missing in some rows and otherwise reads once, few, many or a size class.

TRBD2	few	TRBJ2-7	TRBV6-1	15	CASSGSLAGGDEQYF	TGTGCCAGCAGTGGATCACTAGCGGGAGGCGACGAGCAGTACTTC
TRBD1	NA	TRBJ1-5	TRBV30	15	CAWTTKTGWHQPQHF	TGTGCCTGGACTACTAAGACAGGGTGGCATCAGCCCCAGCATTTT
TRBD2	NA	TRBJ2-1	TRBV30	15	CAWSVGLAGAGEQFF	TGTGCCTGGAGTGTTGGACTAGCGGGAGCGGGTGAGCAGTTCTTC
TRBD1	NA	TRBJ2-7	TRBV5-4	14	CASSADRGGYEQYF	TGTGCCAGCAGCGCGGACAGGGGGGGGTACGAGCAGTACTTC
TRBD2	NA	TRBJ2-1	TRBV7-3	17	CASSLAVLAGGGNEQFF	TGTGCCAGCAGCTTAGCCGTACTAGCGGGAGGCGGCAATGAGCAGTTCTTC
NA	NA	TRBJ2-7	TRBV5-5	17	CASSLIRLGVHPYEQYF	TGTGCCAGCAGCCTTATACGGTTAGGGGTACACCCCTACGAGCAGTACTTC
TRBD1	NA	TRBJ2-1	TRBV5-1	16	CASSVAGTGSYNEQFF	TGCGCCAGCAGCGTAGCCGGGACAGGCTCCTACAATGAGCAGTTCTTC
TRBD1	NA	TRBJ2-7	TRBV28	15	CASSFPGTGTYEQYF	TGTGCCAGCAGTTTCCCAGGGACAGGCACCTACGAGCAGTACTTC
NA	once	TRBJ2-2	TRBV11-3	14	CASSPREGTGELFF	TGTGCCAGCAGCCCTAGAGAGGGCACCGGGGAGCTGTTTTTT
NA	NA	TRBJ1-2	TRBV20-1	8	CSASVGLF	TGCAGTGCTAGTGTGGGCCTATTC
NA	NA	TRBJ1-5	TRBV28	13	CASSSWMGQPQHF	TGTGCCAGCAGTAGTTGGATGGGCCAGCCCCAGCATTTT
NA	NA	TRBJ1-1	TRBV28	14	CASSLQGPITEAFF	TGTGCCAGCAGTTTGCAGGGGCCGATAACTGAAGCTTTCTTT
TRBD2	NA	TRBJ2-2	TRBV2	17	CASREIAGVGFTGELFF	TGTGCCAGCAGGGAAATAGCGGGAGTGGGGTTTACCGGGGAGCTGTTTTTT
NA	NA	TRBJ2-7	TRBV2	11	CASSAVNEQYF	TGTGCCAGCAGTGCGGTCAACGAGCAGTACTTC
TRBD2	few	TRBJ2-3	TRBV7-3	15	CASSLLAGGVYTQYF	TGTGCCAGCAGCCTACTAGCGGGAGGTGTATATACGCAGTATTTT
NA	NA	TRBJ2-1	TRBV5-1	14	CASSPGGSYNEQLF	TGCGCCAGCAGCCCCGGCGGGTCCTACAATGAGCAGCTCTTC
TRBD2	few	TRBJ2-1	TRBV4-1	19	CASSQDWTSGMASHNEQFF	TGCGCCAGCAGCCAAGACTGGACTAGCGGGATGGCCTCGCACAATGAGCAGTTCTTC
TRBD1	NA	TRBJ1-1	TRBV6-6	16	CASSRRRTGGETEAFF	TGTGCCAGCAGTCGGCGGCGGACAGGGGGGGAAACTGAAGCTTTCTTT
NA	NA	TRBJ2-5	TRBV28	14	CASSLLGAEETQYF	TGTGCCAGCAGTTTACTGGGGGCGGAGGAGACCCAGTACTTC
NA	NA	TRBJ2-3	TRBV30	15	CAWSPIGGLTDTQYF	TGTGCCTGGAGTCCCATCGGGGGGCTCACAGATACGCAGTATTTT
NA	few	TRBJ1-3	TRBV30	12	CAWTAGANTIYF	TGTGCCTGGACGGCAGGGGCAAACACCATATATTTT
NA	NA	TRBJ1-4	TRBV7-9	15	CASSLGSALTEKLFF	TGTGCCAGCAGCTTAGGCAGTGCCCTCACCGAAAAACTGTTTTTT
NA	NA	TRBJ2-3	TRBV7-9	15	CSSSLVGGRTDTQYF	TGTTCCAGCAGCTTAGTGGGAGGACGTACAGATACGCAGTATTTT
TRBD1	NA	TRBJ2-3	TRBV5-1	14	CASSLQGYTDTQYF	TGCGCCAGCAGCTTACAGGGGTACACAGATACGCAGTATTTT
NA	NA	TRBJ1-2	TRBV30	15	CAWSDYAHKPYGYTF	TGTGCCTGGAGTGACTACGCCCATAAACCCTATGGCTACACCTTC
NA	NA	TRBJ2-1	TRBV7-8	13	CASSLGRGGEQFF	TGTGCCAGCAGCTTAGGGCGAGGGGGTGAGCAGTTCTTC
NA	NA	TRBJ1-1	TRBV19	14	CASSIDEGDTEAFF	TGTGCCAGTAGTATAGATGAGGGCGACACTGAAGCTTTCTTT
NA	NA	TRBJ1-2	TRBV18	14	CASSPFGTPDGYTF	TGTGCCAGCTCACCGTTCGGGACACCTGATGGCTACACCTTC
NA	NA	TRBJ2-3	TRBV6-5	14	CASSIATGVDTQYF	TGTGCCAGCAGTATCGCGACGGGGGTAGATACGCAGTATTTT
NA	NA	TRBJ1-3	TRBV7-9	17	CSSSLAFVAGSGNTIYF	TGTTCCAGCAGCTTAGCGTTTGTTGCCGGGTCTGGAAACACCATATATTTT
TRBD1	NA	TRBJ1-1	TRBV7-7	16	CASSPVGQGLNTAAFF	TGTGCCAGCAGCCCCGTCGGACAGGGCCTGAACACTGCAGCTTTCTTT
TRBD1	NA	TRBJ1-2	TRBV30	17	CAWTGLLMGQGGYGYTF	TGTGCCTGGACAGGCCTATTAATGGGACAGGGGGGCTATGGCTACACCTTC
NA	NA	TRBJ2-2	TRBV5-1	14	CASSLGIETGELFF	TGCGCCAGCAGCTTGGGTATAGAAACCGGGGAGCTGTTTTTT
NA	NA	TRBJ1-5	TRBV21-1	17	CASSKDFGHLGNQPQHF	TGTGCCAGCAGCAAAGACTTCGGACATCTCGGCAATCAGCCCCAGCATTTT
TRBD2	NA	TRBJ2-5	TRBV9	16	CASSVDPAGGQETQYF	TGTGCCAGCAGCGTAGATCCCGCGGGAGGACAAGAGACCCAGTACTTC
NA	NA	TRBJ1-4	TRBV28	14	CASSLRGIGEKLFF	TGTGCCAGCAGTTTACGAGGAATCGGTGAAAAACTGTTTTTT
TRBD1	NA	TRBJ2-7	TRBV28	19	CASSLLGVKGQGGLGEQYF	TGTGCCAGCAGTTTATTGGGGGTGAAGGGACAGGGGGGTTTGGGCGAGCAGTACTTC
NA	NA	TRBJ2-1	TRBV2	15	CASRNLGNSYNEQFF	TGTGCCAGCAGGAATCTTGGCAACTCCTACAATGAGCAGTTCTTC
TRBD1	NA	TRBJ1-2	TRBV19	15	CASSGRDRGTYGYTF	TGTGCCAGTAGCGGCCGAGACAGGGGTACCTATGGCTACACCTTC
TRBD2	NA	TRBJ2-2	TRBV10-3	13	CATHSTSPGELFF	TGTGCCACCCACTCGACTAGCCCCGGGGAGCTGTTTTTT
NA	few	TRBJ2-7	TRBV5-4	15	CASSDFGLLAHEQYF	TGTGCCAGCAGCGATTTTGGACTGCTGGCCCACGAGCAGTACTTC
TRBD1	NA	TRBJ2-3	TRBV29-1	14	CSVETGARTDTQYF	TGCAGCGTCGAGACAGGGGCCCGCACAGATACGCAGTATTTT
TRBD2	NA	TRBJ2-7	TRBV10-2	15	CASRPTSGRAREQYF	TGCGCCAGCAGACCTACTAGCGGGAGGGCCCGGGAGCAGTACTTC
NA	few	TRBJ1-2	TRBV27	13	CASSWSGDYGYTF	TGTGCCAGCAGTTGGTCAGGGGACTATGGCTACACCTTC
TRBD2	NA	TRBJ2-1	TRBV13	16	CASSPIGLAGYNEQFF	TGTGCCAGCAGCCCCATCGGACTAGCGGGATACAATGAGCAGTTCTTC
NA	NA	TRBJ1-3	TRBV10-2	15	CASRNGQHSGNTIYF	TGCGCCAGCAGAAACGGACAGCACTCTGGAAACACCATATATTTT
NA	NA	TRBJ1-1	TRBV28	15	CASSLYPKGGTEAFF	TGTGCCAGCAGTTTATACCCGAAAGGAGGCACTGAAGCTTTCTTT
TRBD1	NA	TRBJ2-1	TRBV5-1	14	CASSGGQSYNEQFF	TGCGCCAGCAGCGGGGGACAGTCCTACAATGAGCAGTTCTTC
TRBD1	few	TRBJ1-3	TRBV7-3	15	CASSPQGAYGNTIYF	TGTGCCAGCAGCCCGCAGGGGGCTTATGGAAACACCATATATTTT
TRBD1	NA	TRBJ1-4	TRBV7-9	15	CASSTDRQGAEKLFF	TGTGCCAGCAGCACGGACAGGCAGGGAGCGGAAAAACTGTTTTTT
NA	once	TRBJ2-7	TRBV2	13	CASSRDWTYEQYF	TGTGCCAGCAGCCGGGACTGGACCTACGAGCAGTACTTC
TRBD1	NA	TRBJ2-7	TRBV13	15	CASSPVPGQTYEQYF	TGTGCCAGCAGCCCAGTCCCGGGACAGACCTACGAGCAGTACTTC
NA	NA	TRBJ2-1	TRBV7-8	15	CASSSLALVNNEQFF	TGTGCCAGCAGCTCCCTAGCGCTAGTAAACAATGAGCAGTTCTTC
NA	NA	TRBJ1-5	TRBV10-3	17	CAISESAGSGGNQPQHF	TGTGCCATCAGTGAGTCGGCAGGGTCGGGTGGCAATCAGCCCCAGCATTTT
NA	NA	TRBJ1-1	TRBV6-1	15	CASTRRPGWNTEAFF	TGTGCCAGCACCCGCCGTCCGGGGTGGAACACTGAAGCTTTCTTT
NA	NA	TRBJ1-2	TRBV28	16	CASSQTGYGANYGYTF	TGTGCCAGCAGCCAAACAGGGTACGGGGCTAACTATGGCTACACCTTC
TRBD2	NA	TRBJ2-7	TRBV5-1	16	CASSLMGGGRAGEQYF	TGCGCCAGCAGCTTGATGGGTGGCGGGAGGGCGGGCGAGCAGTACTTC
NA	NA	TRBJ1-1	TRBV28	15	CASRPEKGGRTEAFF	TGTGCCAGCAGACCCGAAAAGGGAGGTCGGACTGAAGCTTTCTTT
NA	NA	TRBJ1-5	TRBV30	13	CAWSFDSNQPQHF	TGTGCCTGGAGTTTTGACAGTAATCAGCCCCAGCATTTT